The 13 T cell receptor beta chains below were found in one sample sequenced in a study of blood T cell repertoires in COVID-19. Some clones are missing from TCRdb's copy, which holds only in-frame ones; the method was immunoSEQ multiplex PCR. The table records about 280,000 clones, approximately 89% of them present only once. The sample was peripheral blood. Source of these receptors: a man between 40 and 49 years old with active or convalescent COVID-19.

The chain carries TRBV4-2 and TRBJ1-3; no clear D gene. Trimming took off 3 bases at V and 4 bases at J, with 7 bases between the two ends. Germline values: CDR1 LGHNA, CDR2 YNFKEQ. This CDR3 region has 13 residues. The CDR3 nucleotides read TGTGCCAGCAGCCAGTCCTTCGGAAACACCATATATTTT. Protein: CASSQSFGNTIYF.

The chain carries TRBV19 and TRBJ2-3, with D perhaps TRBD2 (7 bases). V lost 3 bases and J lost 1, with 11 bases in between. The CDR3 is 15 amino acids. Germline CDR1 is LNHDA and CDR2 is SQIVND (reference sequence). CDR3 in DNA: TGTGCCAGTAGTATTGAGGGGGGGGGCACAGATACGCAGTATTTT. Its translation is CASSIEGGGTDTQYF.

V and J are TRBV7-7 and TRBJ2-5, with 9 nucleotides matching TRBD2. Trimming at V came to 2 bases and at J to 9 bases, leaving 13 bases not matched to a gene. The length of the CDR3 is 16 residues. Germline CDR1 SSHAT, CDR2 FNYEAQ (reference sequence). The CDR3 loop is CASSLSLGAGGPPQYF. The CDR3 coding sequence is TGTGCCAGCAGCTTAAGTCTAGGAGCGGGGGGCCCGCCCCAGTACTTC.

The CDR3 sequence: CASREPEAPLHF. For the CDR3, the DNA is TGTGCCTCGAGAGAACCAGAGGCACCCCTCCACTTT. The rearrangement joins TRBV30 to TRBJ1-6; D gene unclear. V was shortened by 7 bases and J by 11 bases, with 15 bases between the two germline ends. This CDR3 has 12 residues. The germline CDR1 and CDR2 sequences are GTSNPN and SVGIG (reference sequence). The full variable domain, its missing parts supplied by reference TRBV30 and TRBJ1-6, is SQTIHQWPATLVQPVGSPLSLECTVEGTSNPNLYWYRQAAGRGLQLLFYSVGIGQISSEVPQNLSASRPQDRQFILSSKKLLLSDSGFYLCASREPEAPLHFGNGTRLTVT.

The chain is built from TRBV11-3 and TRBJ2-6; D is perhaps TRBD2 (5 bases). Germline assignment: CDR1 SGHNT and CDR2 YENEEA. The CDR3 is 16 amino acids. V was clipped by 5 bases and J by 0 bases, with 11 bases between them. The CDR3 loop reads CASSPRERSGANVLTF. CDR3 bases: TGTGCCAGCAGCCCTAGGGAGCGCTCTGGGGCCAACGTCCTGACTTTC.

The chain joins TRBV28 to TRBJ2-7; no definite D call. V was clipped by 6 bases and J by 6 bases, with 12 bases between them. The CDR3 is made up of 12 amino acids. The germline gives CDR1 MDHEN, CDR2 SYDVKM. The DNA of the CDR3 is TGTGCCAGCAGCTCACCCTATGCCGAGCAGTACTTC. It encodes CASSSPYAEQYF.

A single count supports this clone. The chain joins TRBV3-1 (or the pseudogene TRBV3-2) to TRBJ2-5; 7 nucleotides match TRBD1. Germline CDR1 LGHDT, CDR2 YNNKEL (reference sequence). This CDR3 comprises 14 residues. V lost 6 bases, J lost 2 bases, and 6 bases stayed unmatched. The CDR3 nucleotides read TGTGCCAGCAGTCCACCGACAGGGCAAGAGACCCAGTACTTC. Its translation is CASSPPTGQETQYF.

This clone was detected only a few times. The chain carries TRBV7-3 and TRBJ1-1, with D uncertain. The germline CDR1 and CDR2 sequences are SGHTA and FQGTGA. Trimming cost V 7 bases and J 1 base, with 10 bases left between them. The CDR3 is made up of 13 amino acids. The CDR3 nucleotides read TGTGCCAGCAAAATGACATCGAACACTGAAGCTTTCTTT. Translated, it gives CASKMTSNTEAFF.

CDR3 in DNA: TGTGCCAGCAGCCTTACTAGACTAGCGGGGATGCACGAGCAGTACTTC. This sequence encodes CASSLTRLAGMHEQYF. The chain joins TRBV3-1 (or the pseudogene TRBV3-2) to TRBJ2-7, with TRBD2 matching 11 bases. The CDR3 is made up of 16 amino acids. J was trimmed by 5 bases and V by 4 bases; bases with no gene match: 10. Germline lookup yields CDR1 LGHDT and CDR2 YNNKEL (reference sequence).

This clone was counted once. This rearrangement joins TRBV6-5 to TRBJ1-5; D is possibly TRBD1 (6 bases). The germline V and J ends were trimmed by 8 bases and 3 bases, with 17 bases remaining between them. This CDR3 spans 15 amino acids. The germline gives CDR1 MNHEY, CDR2 SVGAGI. This chain's CDR3 is CASRQVGGLNQPQHF. The CDR3 DNA follows: TGTGCCAGCCGACAGGTTGGGGGCCTCAATCAGCCCCAGCATTTT.

This clone was recorded once. This CDR3 is CASSLLGQGSLHEQYF. The DNA of the CDR3 is TGTGCCAGCAGCCTACTCGGACAGGGATCGCTACACGAGCAGTACTTC. The chain has TRBV5-6 and TRBJ2-7; TRBD1 matches 8 bases. The V gene's germline CDR1 is SGHDT and CDR2 YYEEEE. J gave up 5 bases and V 4 bases, and 14 bases lay outside the gene matches. The CDR3 sequence is 16 residues long.

The rearrangement uses TRBV12-3 or TRBV12-4 and TRBJ2-5; 9 bases agree with TRBD2. The trim removed 5 bases at V and 5 bases at J, leaving 3 bases unmatched. The CDR3 consists of 13 residues. CDR3 nucleotides: TGTGCCAGCAGTCAAAGCGGGAGGGAGACCCAGTACTTC. It encodes CASSQSGRETQYF.

The genes are TRBV30 and TRBJ2-5; 12 positions agree with TRBD2. CDR3 size: 16 residues. Germline V gene data show CDR1 as GTSNPN and CDR2 as SVGIG (reference sequence). V was clipped by 3 bases and J by 5 bases; unmatched bases: 10. CDR3 sequence reads: CAWSDGLAGSYETQYF. The CDR3 DNA reads TGTGCCTGGAGCGACGGACTAGCGGGGTCATATGAGACCCAGTACTTC.